The text below deals with one TCR beta chain. Enrolment of Seattle patients took place during active infection, and they were followed longitudinally. This sample was included in a study of blood T cell repertoires in COVID-19. Study-level background: Samples taken during acute and convalescent COVID-19 were collected in the United States, Italy and Spain. The cDNA or gDNA used as material had been derived from T cells, B-cell-depleted T cells, or PBMCs.

The germline CDR1 and CDR2 sequences are MNHEY and SMNVEV (reference sequence). This CDR3 spans 13 amino acids. The ends were cut back, 3 bases at V and 4 bases at J, with 7 bases in the middle. Per the study methods: From reference gene primer amplification, estimates of nucleated cell counts were derived. Repertoires were generated with immunoSEQ multiplex PCR, while TCRdb's copy carries only in-frame clones and drops some. Clone size and the V and J calls come from that table; the DNA yielded D and trimming. Of 150,000 to 200,000 clones in the sample, 65% to 90% were seen once. Sequencing used peripheral blood. V usage is TRBV27 and J usage is TRBJ1-3; D ambiguous. The sequence was obtained from a woman aged 40 to 49 with COVID-19, enrolled during active disease. The CDR3 sequence: CASSFRGGNTIYF. CDR3 in DNA: TGTGCCAGCAGTTTCAGAGGGGGAAACACCATATATTTT.